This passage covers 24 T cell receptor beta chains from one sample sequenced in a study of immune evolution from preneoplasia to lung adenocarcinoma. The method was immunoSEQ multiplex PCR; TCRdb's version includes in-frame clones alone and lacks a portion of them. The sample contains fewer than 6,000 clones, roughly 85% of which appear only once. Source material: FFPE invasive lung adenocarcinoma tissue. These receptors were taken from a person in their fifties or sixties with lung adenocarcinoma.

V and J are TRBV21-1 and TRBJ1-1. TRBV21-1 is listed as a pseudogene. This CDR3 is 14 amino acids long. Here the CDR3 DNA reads TGTGCCAGCAGCCATTTTCGGGGGACCACTGAAGCTTTCTTT. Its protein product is CASSHFRGTTEAFF.

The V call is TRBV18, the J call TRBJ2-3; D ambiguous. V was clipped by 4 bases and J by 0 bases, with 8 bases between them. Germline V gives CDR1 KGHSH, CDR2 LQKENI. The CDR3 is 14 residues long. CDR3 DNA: TGTGCCAGCTCACTCGGGTCTAGCACAGATACGCAGTATTTT. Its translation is CASSLGSSTDTQYF.

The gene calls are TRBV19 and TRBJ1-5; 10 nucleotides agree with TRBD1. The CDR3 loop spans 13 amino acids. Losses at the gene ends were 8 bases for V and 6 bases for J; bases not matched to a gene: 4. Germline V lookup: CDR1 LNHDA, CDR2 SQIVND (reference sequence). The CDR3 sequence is CASQRDRGQPQHF. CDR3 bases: TGTGCCAGTCAAAGGGACAGGGGTCAGCCCCAGCATTTT.

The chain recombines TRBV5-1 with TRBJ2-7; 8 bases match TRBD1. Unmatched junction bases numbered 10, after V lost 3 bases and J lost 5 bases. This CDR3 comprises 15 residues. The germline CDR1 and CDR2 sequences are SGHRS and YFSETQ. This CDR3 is CASSSGQVNMDEQYF. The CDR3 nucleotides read TGCGCCAGCAGCTCGGGACAGGTTAACATGGACGAGCAGTACTTC.

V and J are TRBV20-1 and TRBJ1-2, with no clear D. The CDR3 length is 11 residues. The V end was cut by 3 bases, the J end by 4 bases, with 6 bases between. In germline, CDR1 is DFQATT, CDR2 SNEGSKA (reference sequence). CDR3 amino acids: CSARQAYGYTF. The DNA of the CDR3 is TGCAGTGCTAGGCAGGCCTATGGCTACACCTTC.

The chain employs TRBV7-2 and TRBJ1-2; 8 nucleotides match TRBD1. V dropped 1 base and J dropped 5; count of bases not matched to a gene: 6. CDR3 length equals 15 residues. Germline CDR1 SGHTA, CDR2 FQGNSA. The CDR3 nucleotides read TGTGCCAGCAGCTTAGAAACAGGGACAGGATATGGCTACACCTTC. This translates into CASSLETGTGYGYTF. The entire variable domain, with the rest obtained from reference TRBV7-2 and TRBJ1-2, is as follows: GAGVSQSPSNKVTEKGKDVELRCDPISGHTALYWYRQSLGQGLEFLIYFQGNSAPDKSGLPSDRFSAERTGGSVSTLTIQRTQQEDSAVYLCASSLETGTGYGYTFGSGTRLTVV.

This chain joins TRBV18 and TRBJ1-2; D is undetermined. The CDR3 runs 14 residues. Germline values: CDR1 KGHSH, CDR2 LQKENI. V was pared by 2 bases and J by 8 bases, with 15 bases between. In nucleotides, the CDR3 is TGTGCCAGCTCACCAACCCAGGATTATCGAGGCTACACCTTC. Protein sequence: CASSPTQDYRGYTF.

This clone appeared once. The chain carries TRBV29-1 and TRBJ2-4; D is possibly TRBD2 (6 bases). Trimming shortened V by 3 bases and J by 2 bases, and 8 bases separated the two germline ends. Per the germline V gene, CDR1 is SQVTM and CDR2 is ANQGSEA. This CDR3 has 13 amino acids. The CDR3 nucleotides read TGCAGCGTTGAGGAGGGACCCAAAAACATTCAGTACTTC. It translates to CSVEEGPKNIQYF.

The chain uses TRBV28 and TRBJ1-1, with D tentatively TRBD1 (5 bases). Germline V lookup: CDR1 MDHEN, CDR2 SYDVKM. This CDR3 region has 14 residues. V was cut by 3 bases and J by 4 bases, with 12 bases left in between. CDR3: CASSFGAVSTEAFF. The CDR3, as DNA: TGTGCCAGCAGTTTTGGGGCTGTTAGCACTGAAGCTTTCTTT.

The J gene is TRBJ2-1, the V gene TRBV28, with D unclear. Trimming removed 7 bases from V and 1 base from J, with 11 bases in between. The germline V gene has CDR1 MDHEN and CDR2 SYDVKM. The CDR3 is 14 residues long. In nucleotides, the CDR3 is TGTGCCAGCACCTATTTTTGGTCCTACAATGAGCAGTTCTTC. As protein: CASTYFWSYNEQFF.

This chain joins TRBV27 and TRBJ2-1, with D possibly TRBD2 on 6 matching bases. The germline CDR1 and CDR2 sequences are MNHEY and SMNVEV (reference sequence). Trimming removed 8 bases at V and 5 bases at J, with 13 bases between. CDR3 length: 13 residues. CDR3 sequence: CASRRGLNNEQFF. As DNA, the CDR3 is TGTGCCAGCCGGCGGGGCCTCAACAATGAGCAGTTCTTC.

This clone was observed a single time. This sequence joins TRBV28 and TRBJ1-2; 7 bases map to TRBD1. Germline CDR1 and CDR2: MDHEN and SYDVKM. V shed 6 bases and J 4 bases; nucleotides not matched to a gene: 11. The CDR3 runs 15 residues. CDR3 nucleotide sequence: TGTGCCAGCAGAACCGCCCCCAGGGGGGGCTATGGCTACACCTTC. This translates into CASRTAPRGGYGYTF.

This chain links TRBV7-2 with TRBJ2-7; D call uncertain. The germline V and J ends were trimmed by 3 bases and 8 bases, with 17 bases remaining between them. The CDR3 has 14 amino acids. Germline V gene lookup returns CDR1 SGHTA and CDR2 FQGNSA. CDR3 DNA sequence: TGTGCCAGCAGCTTGCCACCTGGAGCTTACAAGCAGTACTTC. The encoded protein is CASSLPPGAYKQYF. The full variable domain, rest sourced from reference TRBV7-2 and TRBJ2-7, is GAGVSQSPSNKVTEKGKDVELRCDPISGHTALYWYRQSLGQGLEFLIYFQGNSAPDKSGLPSDRFSAERTGGSVSTLTIQRTQQEDSAVYLCASSLPPGAYKQYFGPGTRLTVT.

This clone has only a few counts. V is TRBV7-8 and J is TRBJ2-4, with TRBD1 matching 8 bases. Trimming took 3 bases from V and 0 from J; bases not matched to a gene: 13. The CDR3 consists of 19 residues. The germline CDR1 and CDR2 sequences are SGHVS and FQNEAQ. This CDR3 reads CASSFAHATTGGAKNIQYF. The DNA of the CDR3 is TGTGCCAGCAGCTTCGCCCACGCCACTACAGGGGGAGCCAAAAACATTCAGTACTTC.

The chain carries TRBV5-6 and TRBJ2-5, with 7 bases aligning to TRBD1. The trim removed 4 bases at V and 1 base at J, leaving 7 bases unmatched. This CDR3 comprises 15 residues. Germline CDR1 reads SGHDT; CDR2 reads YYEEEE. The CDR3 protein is CASSPPDRVQETQYF. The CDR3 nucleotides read TGTGCCAGCAGCCCACCCGACAGGGTCCAAGAGACCCAGTACTTC.

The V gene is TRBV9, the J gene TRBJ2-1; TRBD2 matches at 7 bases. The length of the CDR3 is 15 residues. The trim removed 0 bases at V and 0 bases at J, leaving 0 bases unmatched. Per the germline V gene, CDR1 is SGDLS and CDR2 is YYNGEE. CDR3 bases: TGTGCCAGCAGCGTAGCGGGAGGCTCCTACAATGAGCAGTTCTTC. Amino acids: CASSVAGGSYNEQFF.

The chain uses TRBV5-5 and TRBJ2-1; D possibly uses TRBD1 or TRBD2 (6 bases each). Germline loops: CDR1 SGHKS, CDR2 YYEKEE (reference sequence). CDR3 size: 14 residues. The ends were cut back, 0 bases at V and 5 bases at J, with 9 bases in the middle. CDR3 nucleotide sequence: TGTGCCAGCAGCTTGGTGGGGGGCGACAATGAGCAGTTCTTC. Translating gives CASSLVGGDNEQFF. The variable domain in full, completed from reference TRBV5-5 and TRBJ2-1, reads DAGVTQSPTHLIKTRGQQVTLRCSPISGHKSVSWYQQVLGQGPQFIFQYYEKEERGRGNFPDRFSARQFPNYSSELNVNALLLGDSALYLCASSLVGGDNEQFFGPGTRLTVL.

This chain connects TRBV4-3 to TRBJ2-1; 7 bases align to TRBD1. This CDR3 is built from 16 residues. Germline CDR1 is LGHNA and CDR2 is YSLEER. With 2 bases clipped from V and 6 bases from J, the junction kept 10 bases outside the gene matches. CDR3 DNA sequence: TGCGCCAGCAGCCAAATCCTCAGCAGGACAGGCAATGAGCAGTTCTTC. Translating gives CASSQILSRTGNEQFF.

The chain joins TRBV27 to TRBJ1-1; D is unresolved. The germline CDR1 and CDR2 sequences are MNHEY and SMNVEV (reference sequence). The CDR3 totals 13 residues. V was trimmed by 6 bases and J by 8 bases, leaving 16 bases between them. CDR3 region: CASSRVGYSEAFF. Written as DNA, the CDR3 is TGTGCCAGCAGCCGAGTGGGATACAGCGAAGCTTTCTTT.

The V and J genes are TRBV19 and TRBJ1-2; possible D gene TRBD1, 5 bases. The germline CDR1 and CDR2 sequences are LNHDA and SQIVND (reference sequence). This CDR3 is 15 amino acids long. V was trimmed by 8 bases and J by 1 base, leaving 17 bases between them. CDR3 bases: TGTGCCAGTGCCGTATTGGGGGGATTTAACTATGGCTACACCTTC. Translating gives CASAVLGGFNYGYTF.

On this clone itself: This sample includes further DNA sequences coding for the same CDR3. CDR3 DNA sequence: TGTGCCAGCAGCTCCACCGGAGGTAGTGAAAAACTGTTTTTT. Its protein is CASSSTGGSEKLFF. The V call is TRBV7-9, the J call TRBJ1-4; D not certain. The CDR3 runs to 14 residues. In germline, CDR1 is SEHNR, CDR2 FQNEAQ (reference sequence). V lost 4 bases to trimming and J lost 7 bases, with 13 bases between them.

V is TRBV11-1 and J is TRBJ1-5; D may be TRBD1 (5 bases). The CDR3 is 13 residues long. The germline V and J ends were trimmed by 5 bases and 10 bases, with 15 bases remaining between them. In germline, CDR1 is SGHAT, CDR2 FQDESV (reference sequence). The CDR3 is CASSAFFGGPQHF. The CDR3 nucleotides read TGTGCCAGCAGCGCATTCTTCGGGGGTCCCCAGCATTTT.

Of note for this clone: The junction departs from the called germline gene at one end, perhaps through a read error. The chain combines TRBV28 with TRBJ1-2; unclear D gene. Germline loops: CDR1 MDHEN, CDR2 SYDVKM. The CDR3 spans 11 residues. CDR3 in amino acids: CASSRNYGYTF. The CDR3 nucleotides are TGTGCCAGCAGCCGGAACTATGGCTACACCTTT.

The CDR3 DNA reads TGTGCCAGCAGACCAACGGGACAGAACACTGAAGCTTTCTTT. This encodes CASRPTGQNTEAFF. V gene TRBV7-9 combines with J gene TRBJ1-1, with a possible D match to TRBD1 (6 bases). V was clipped by 6 bases and J by 1 base, with 12 bases between them. The CDR3 spans 14 residues. Germline CDR1 and CDR2: SEHNR and FQNEAQ (reference sequence).